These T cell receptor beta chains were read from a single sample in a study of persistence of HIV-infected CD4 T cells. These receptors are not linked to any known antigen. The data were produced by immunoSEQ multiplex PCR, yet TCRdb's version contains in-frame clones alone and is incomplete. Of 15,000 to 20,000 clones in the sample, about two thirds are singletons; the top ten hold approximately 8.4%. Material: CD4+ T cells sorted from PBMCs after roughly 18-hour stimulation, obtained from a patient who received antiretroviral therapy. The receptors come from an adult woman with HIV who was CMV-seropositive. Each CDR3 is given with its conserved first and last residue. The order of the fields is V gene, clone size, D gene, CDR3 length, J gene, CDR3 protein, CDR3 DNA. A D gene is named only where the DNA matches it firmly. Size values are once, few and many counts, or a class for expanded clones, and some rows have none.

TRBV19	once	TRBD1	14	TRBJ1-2	CASKTGGNHYGYTF	TGTGCCAGTAAGACAGGGGGGAACCACTATGGCTACACCTTC
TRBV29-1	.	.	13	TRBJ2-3	CSVRPQSQSRQYF	TGCAGCGTTCGCCCCCAGTCCCAGTCCAGGCAGTATTTT
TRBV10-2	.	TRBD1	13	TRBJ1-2	CASSGDRVSGYTF	TGCGCCAGCAGTGGGGACAGGGTTAGTGGCTACACCTTC
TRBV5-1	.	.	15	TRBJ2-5	CASSSSGTPQETQYF	TGCGCCAGCAGCTCTTCCGGGACTCCCCAAGAGACCCAGTACTTC
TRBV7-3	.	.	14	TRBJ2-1	CASSLDPFRNEQFF	TGTGCCAGCAGCTTAGATCCGTTTCGCAATGAGCAGTTCTTC
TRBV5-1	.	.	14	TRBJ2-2	CASSLGQYTGELFF	TGCGCCAGCAGCTTGGGACAATACACCGGGGAGCTGTTTTTT
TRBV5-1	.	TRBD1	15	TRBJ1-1	CASSFGTVSYTEAFF	TGCGCCAGCAGCTTCGGGACAGTCTCGTACACTGAAGCTTTCTTT
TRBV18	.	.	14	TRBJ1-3	CASSPGSSGNTIYF	TGTGCCAGCTCACCGGGAAGCTCTGGAAACACCATATATTTT
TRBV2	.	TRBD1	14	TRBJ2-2	CASRADRVAGELFF	TGTGCCAGCAGGGCGGACAGGGTCGCCGGGGAGCTGTTTTTT
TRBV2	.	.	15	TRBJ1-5	CASRPGTNEFQPQHF	TGTGCCAGCAGGCCCGGGACGAACGAATTTCAGCCCCAGCATTTT
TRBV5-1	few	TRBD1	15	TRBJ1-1	CASSRQRGGDTEAFF	TGCGCCAGCAGCCGCCAAAGAGGGGGCGACACTGAAGCTTTCTTT
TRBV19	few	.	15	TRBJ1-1	CASSTLGVKDTEAFF	TGTGCCAGTAGTACCCTAGGGGTGAAAGACACTGAAGCTTTCTTT
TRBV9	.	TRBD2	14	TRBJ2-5	CASSVSGGAETQYF	TGTGCCAGCAGCGTTAGCGGGGGGGCGGAGACCCAGTACTTC
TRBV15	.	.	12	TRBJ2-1	CATSTPGGGQFF	TGTGCCACCAGCACCCCTGGGGGAGGTCAGTTCTTC
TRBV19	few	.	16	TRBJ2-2	CASSIPGQGNTGELFF	TGTGCCAGTAGTATTCCGGGTCAGGGGAACACCGGGGAGCTGTTTTTT
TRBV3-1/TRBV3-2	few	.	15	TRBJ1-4	CASSQDGGGLEKLFF	TGTGCCAGCAGCCAAGATGGGGGGGGCTTAGAAAAACTGTTTTTT
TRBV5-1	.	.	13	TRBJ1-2	CASSLVASYGYTF	TGCGCCAGCAGCTTGGTGGCCTCCTATGGCTACACCTTC
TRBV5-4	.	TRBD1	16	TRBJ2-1	CASSPNTGQAYNEQFF	TGTGCCAGCAGCCCCAATACGGGACAGGCCTACAATGAGCAGTTCTTC
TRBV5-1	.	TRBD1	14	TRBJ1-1	CASSLETGFAEAFF	TGCGCCAGCAGCCTTGAGACAGGGTTTGCTGAAGCTTTCTTT
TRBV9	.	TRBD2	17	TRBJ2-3	CASSGSGGAPSTDTQYF	TGTGCCAGCAGCGGCAGCGGGGGGGCCCCTAGCACAGATACGCAGTATTTT
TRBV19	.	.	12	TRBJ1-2	CASSIGGSGYTF	TGTGCCAGTAGTATCGGGGGAAGTGGCTACACCTTC
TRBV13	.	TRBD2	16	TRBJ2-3	CASSLGGGAEADTQYF	TGTGCCAGCAGCTTAGGCGGGGGGGCCGAGGCAGATACGCAGTATTTT
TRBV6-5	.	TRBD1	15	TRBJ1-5	CASIWDRGSNQPQHF	TGTGCCAGCATATGGGACAGGGGATCCAATCAGCCCCAGCATTTT
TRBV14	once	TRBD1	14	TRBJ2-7	CASSRDRGIGEQYF	TGTGCCAGCAGCCGGGACAGGGGAATTGGCGAGCAGTACTTC
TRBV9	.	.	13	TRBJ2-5	CASSVTYQETQYF	TGTGCCAGCAGCGTGACGTACCAAGAGACCCAGTACTTC
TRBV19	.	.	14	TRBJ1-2	CASSISGGNYGYTF	TGTGCCAGTAGTATAAGCGGGGGAAACTATGGCTACACCTTC
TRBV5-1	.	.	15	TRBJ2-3	CASSLEASSTDTQYF	TGCGCCAGCAGCTTGGAGGCAAGCAGCACAGATACGCAGTATTTT
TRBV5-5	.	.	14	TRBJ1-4	CASSLSRAEEKLFF	TGTGCCAGCAGCTTGTCCCGAGCGGAAGAAAAACTGTTTTTT
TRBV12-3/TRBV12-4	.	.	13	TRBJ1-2	CASRLRGARGYTF	TGTGCCAGCAGATTGCGGGGGGCGCGTGGCTACACCTTC